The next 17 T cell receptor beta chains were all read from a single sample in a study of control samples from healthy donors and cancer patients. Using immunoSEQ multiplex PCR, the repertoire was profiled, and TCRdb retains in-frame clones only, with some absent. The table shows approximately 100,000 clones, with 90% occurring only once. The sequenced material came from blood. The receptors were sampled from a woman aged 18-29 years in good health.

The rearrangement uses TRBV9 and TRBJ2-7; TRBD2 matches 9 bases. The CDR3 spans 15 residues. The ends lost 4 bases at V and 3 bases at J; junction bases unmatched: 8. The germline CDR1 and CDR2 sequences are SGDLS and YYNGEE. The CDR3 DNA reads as TGTGCCAGCAGCCCAATTAGCGGGGGCGGCTACGAGCAGTACTTC. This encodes CASSPISGGGYEQYF.

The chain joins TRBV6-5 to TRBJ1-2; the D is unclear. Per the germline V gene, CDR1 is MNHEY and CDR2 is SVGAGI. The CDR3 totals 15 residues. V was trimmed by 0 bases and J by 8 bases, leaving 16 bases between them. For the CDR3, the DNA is TGTGCCAGCAGTTACTCTTGGAGCTATCCCGGAGGCTACACCTTC. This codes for CASSYSWSYPGGYTF.

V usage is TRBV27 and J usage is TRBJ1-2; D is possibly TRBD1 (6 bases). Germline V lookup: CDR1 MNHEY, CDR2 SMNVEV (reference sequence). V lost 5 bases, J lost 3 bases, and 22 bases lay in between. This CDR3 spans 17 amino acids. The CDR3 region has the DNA TGTGCCAGCAGTGTACAGGGAAGCTCGAATTGGGACTATGGCTACACCTTC. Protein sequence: CASSVQGSSNWDYGYTF.

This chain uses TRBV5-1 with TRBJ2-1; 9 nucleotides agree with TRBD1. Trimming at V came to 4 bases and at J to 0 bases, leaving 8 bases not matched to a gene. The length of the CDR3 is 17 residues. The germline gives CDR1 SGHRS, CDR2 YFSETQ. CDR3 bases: TGCGCCAGCAGCCCAGGACAGGGGCCCTTCTCCTACAATGAGCAGTTCTTC. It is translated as CASSPGQGPFSYNEQFF. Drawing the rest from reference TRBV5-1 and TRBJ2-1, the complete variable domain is KAGVTQTPRYLIKTRGQQVTLSCSPISGHRSVSWYQQTPGQGLQFLFEYFSETQRNKGNFPGRFSGRQFSNSRSEMNVSTLELGDSALYLCASSPGQGPFSYNEQFFGPGTRLTVL.

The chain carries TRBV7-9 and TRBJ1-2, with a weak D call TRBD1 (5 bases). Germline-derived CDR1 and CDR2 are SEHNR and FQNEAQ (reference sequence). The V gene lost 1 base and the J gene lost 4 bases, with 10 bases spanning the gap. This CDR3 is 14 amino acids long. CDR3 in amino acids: CASSLGTGVYGYTF. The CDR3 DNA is TGTGCCAGCAGCTTAGGAACGGGGGTCTATGGCTACACCTTC.

The CDR3 here is CASSLDSRTVYEQYF. DNA for the CDR3: TGCGCCAGCAGCTTGGATTCCAGGACAGTTTACGAGCAGTACTTC. The chain joins TRBV5-1 to TRBJ2-7; maybe TRBD1 (6 bases). V lost 0 bases and J 4 bases, leaving 14 bases between the germline ends. CDR1 and CDR2 (germline): SGHRS, YFSETQ. This CDR3 has 15 residues.

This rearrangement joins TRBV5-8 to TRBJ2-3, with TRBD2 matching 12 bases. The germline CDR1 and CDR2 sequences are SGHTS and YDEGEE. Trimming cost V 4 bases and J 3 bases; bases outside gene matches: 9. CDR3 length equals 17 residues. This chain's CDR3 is CASSPTRTSGGTDTQYF. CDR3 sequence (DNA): TGTGCCAGCAGCCCCACAAGAACTAGCGGGGGGACAGATACGCAGTATTTT.

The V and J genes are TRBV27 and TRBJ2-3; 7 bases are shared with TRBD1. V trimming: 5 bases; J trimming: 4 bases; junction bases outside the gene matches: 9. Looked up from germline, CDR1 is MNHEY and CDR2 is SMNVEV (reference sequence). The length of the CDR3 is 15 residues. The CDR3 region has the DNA TGTGCCAGCAGTAGCCCGGGACAGAGGTCAGATACGCAGTATTTT. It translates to CASSSPGQRSDTQYF.

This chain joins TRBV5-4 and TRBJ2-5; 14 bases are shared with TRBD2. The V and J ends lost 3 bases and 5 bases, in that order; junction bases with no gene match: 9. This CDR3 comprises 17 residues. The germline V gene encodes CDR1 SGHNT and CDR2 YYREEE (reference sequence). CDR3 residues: CASSSLTSGGARETQYF. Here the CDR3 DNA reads TGTGCCAGCAGCTCTCTGACTAGCGGGGGGGCGCGGGAGACCCAGTACTTC.

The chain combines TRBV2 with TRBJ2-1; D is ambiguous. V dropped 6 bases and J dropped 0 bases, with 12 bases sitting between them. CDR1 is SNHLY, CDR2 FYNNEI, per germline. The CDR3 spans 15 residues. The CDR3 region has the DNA TGTGCCAGCAGCCTTATACTTAGCTCCTACAATGAGCAGTTCTTC. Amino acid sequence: CASSLILSSYNEQFF.

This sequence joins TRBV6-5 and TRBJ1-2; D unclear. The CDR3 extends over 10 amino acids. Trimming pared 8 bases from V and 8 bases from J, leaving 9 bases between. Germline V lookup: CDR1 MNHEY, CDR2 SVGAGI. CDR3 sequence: CASYAGGYTF. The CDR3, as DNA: TGTGCCAGCTACGCAGGCGGCTACACCTTC.

CDR3 DNA sequence: TGTGCCAGCAGCTCCCCGGGGGCGGGGGGCCAGGAGACCCAGTACTTC. Translating it yields CASSSPGAGGQETQYF. The chain employs TRBV7-9 and TRBJ2-5; 8 positions agree with TRBD2. The CDR3 consists of 16 residues. The trim removed 4 bases at V and 5 bases at J, leaving 12 bases unmatched. In germline, CDR1 is SEHNR, CDR2 FQNEAQ (reference sequence).

The CDR3 sequence: CASSYSPTDEQFF. CDR3 sequence (DNA): TGTGCCAGCAGTTACTCGCCGACGGATGAGCAGTTCTTC. This chain links TRBV6-5 with TRBJ2-1, with D uncertain. V gave up 0 bases and J gave up 8 bases, with 8 bases separating them. CDR3 length: 13 amino acids. Germline CDR1 is MNHEY and CDR2 is SVGAGI.

This chain's CDR3 is CATSRGGGDMNTEAFF. The CDR3 DNA is TGTGCCACCAGCAGAGGGGGGGGCGACATGAACACTGAAGCTTTCTTT. This chain joins TRBV15 and TRBJ1-1; tentative D call: TRBD1 (6 bases). The CDR3 spans 16 residues. The germline V gene encodes CDR1 LNHNV and CDR2 YYDKDF (reference sequence). V gave up 1 base and J gave up 0 bases, with 12 bases separating them.

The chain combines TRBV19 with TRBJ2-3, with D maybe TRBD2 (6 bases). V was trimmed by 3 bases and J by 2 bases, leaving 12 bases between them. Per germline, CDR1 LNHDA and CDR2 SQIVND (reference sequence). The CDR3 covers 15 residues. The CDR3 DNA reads TGTGCCAGTAGTATTACTGGCGGGGCCACAGATACGCAGTATTTT. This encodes CASSITGGATDTQYF.

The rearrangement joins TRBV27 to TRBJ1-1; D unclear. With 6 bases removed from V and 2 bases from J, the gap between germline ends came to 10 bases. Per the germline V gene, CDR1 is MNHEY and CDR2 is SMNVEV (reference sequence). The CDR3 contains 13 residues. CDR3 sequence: CASRKKGNTEAFF. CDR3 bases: TGTGCCAGCAGGAAAAAGGGAAACACTGAAGCTTTCTTT.

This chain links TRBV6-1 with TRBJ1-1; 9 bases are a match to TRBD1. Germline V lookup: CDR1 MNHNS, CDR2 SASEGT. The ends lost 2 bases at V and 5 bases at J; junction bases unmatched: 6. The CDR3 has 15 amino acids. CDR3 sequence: CASSERDRGRTEAFF. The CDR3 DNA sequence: TGTGCCAGCAGTGAAAGAGACAGGGGGAGAACTGAAGCTTTCTTT.